This T cell receptor beta chain was captured by sequencing in a study of T cells during gluten challenge in celiac disease (dated by TCRdb to the late 2010s). Regarding the complete study: For roughly 7 challenge participants who showed a significant rise in HLA-DQ:gluten tetramer-binding T cells, paired single-cell TCR sequencing was carried out. Blood was collected at baseline, day 6 and day 14 of the challenge, whereas duodenal biopsies were collected at baseline and day 14. On the Illumina MiSeq, paired-end 250 bp sequencing was performed for single-cell libraries and paired-end 300 bp sequencing was performed for bulk libraries.

Including cysteine and phenylalanine, the CDR3 has 19 amino acids. The read is trimmed to its CDR3 DNA, 57 bases read in frame from base 1. Deletion took 1 base off V and 2 bases off J, with a span of 25 bases between the germline ends. Via the germline V gene, CDR1 is SGHRS and CDR2 YFSETQ. For blood cells, the gate was set on tetramer-binding CD4+ effector-memory gut-homing T cells, defined as CD3+, CD45RA-, CD62L- and integrin beta7+, with lineage markers excluded. A 14-day oral dietary gluten challenge was undertaken by treated celiac disease patients on a gluten-free diet so that recall of gluten-specific T cells could be studied. Sorting was performed on an Aria II cell sorter as single cells, and bulk sorting was additionally performed when tetramer-positive cells were relatively numerous. Peripheral blood mononuclear cells were isolated by Ficoll density gradient centrifugation and cryopreserved before staining. Before tetramer-binding CD4+ T cells were sorted, thawed cells were stained with a pool of PE-conjugated HLA-DQ:gluten tetramers that present immunodominant gluten epitopes. After HLA-DQ:gluten tetramer staining, the blood samples went through tetramer-based enrichment.

What the work shows at the level of the full study, not this receptor alone: Clonal expansion rose on day 6, as shown by reduced sample-corrected Shannon diversity of circulating gluten-specific T cells. Circulating gluten-specific T cells peaked on day 6, and the day-6 repertoire appeared to consist largely of expanded preexisting memory clonotypes. Across 7 patients, roughly 12-44% of single-cell TCR-alpha/beta clonotypes at the latest time point were also present at baseline; bulk data gave roughly 51-56%.

Details on this clonotype: Base qualities are missing; no much larger clone stands one base away.

The library was prepared using single-cell sequencing. Instrument on record: Illumina MiSeq. Three nested PCRs with multiplexed primers covering all TRA and TRB V genes were used to amplify paired single-cell TCR-alpha and TCR-beta sequences. As for the authors' bioinformatics: Selected pRESTO steps were used to preprocess the reads, and IMGT/HighV-QUEST was used to assign V, D, J genes and CDR3 junctions. Only valid singletons with no more than three chains, each backed by 100 or more reads, were kept as single cells. Clonotypes were defined by identical paired TCR-alpha/beta nucleotide sequences, and cross-patient sharing of only roughly 0.18% indicated negligible cross-contamination. In samples containing more than 20 cells, repertoire diversity was estimated using a Shannon index corrected for undersampling. Using fastp at Q25 and MiXCR, TCRdb reprocessed the public reads and kept productive beta chains. CDR3 protein duplicates are merged, each entry listing the most common genes and DNA. Clone size and V and J calls follow TCRdb, not the original study. Across this sample there are 300 to 450 distinct CDR3 sequences, with approximately 46% seen only once. In total, the top ten clones hold 45% to 70% of the sample.

This receptor was taken from a female donor with celiac disease. Rearrangement joined TRBV5-1 to TRBJ2-7, with the D call tentatively TRBD1 or TRBD2, each fitting 7 bases. Source: gluten-specific CD4+ T cells sorted from blood using tetramers, taken at baseline or on day 6, 14 or 28 of gluten challenge (not recorded which). In nucleotide form, the sequence is TGCGCCAGCAGCTTGCTGGGGGGGGGTACAGGGGAACGGACCTACGAGCAGTACTTC. It translates as CASSLLGGGTGERTYEQYF.